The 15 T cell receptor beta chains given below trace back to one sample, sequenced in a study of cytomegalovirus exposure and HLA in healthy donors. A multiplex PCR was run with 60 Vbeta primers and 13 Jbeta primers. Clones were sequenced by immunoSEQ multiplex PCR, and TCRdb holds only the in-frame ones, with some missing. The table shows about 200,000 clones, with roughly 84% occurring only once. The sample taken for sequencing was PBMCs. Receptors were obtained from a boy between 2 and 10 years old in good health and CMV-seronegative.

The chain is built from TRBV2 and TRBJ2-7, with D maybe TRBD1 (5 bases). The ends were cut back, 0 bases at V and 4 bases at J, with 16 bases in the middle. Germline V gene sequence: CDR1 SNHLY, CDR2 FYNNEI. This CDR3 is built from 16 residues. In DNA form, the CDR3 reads TGTGCCAGCAGTGAAGCCACGACAGTCCCCGCGTACGAGCAGTACTTC. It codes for CASSEATTVPAYEQYF.

The CDR3: CASSIGTGGNQPQHF. In DNA, the CDR3 is TGCGCCAGCAGCATCGGGACAGGGGGCAATCAGCCCCAGCATTTT. The chain recombines TRBV5-1 with TRBJ1-5; 10 positions match TRBD1. The CDR3 extends over 15 amino acids. V was clipped by 4 bases and J by 2 bases; unmatched bases: 3. CDR1 and CDR2 from the germline V gene are SGHRS and YFSETQ.

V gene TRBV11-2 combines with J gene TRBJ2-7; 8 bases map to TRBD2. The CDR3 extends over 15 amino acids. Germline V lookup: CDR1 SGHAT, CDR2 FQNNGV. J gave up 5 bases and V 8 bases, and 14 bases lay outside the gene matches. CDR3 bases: TGTGCCAGCTCCGTCGGGAGGGCGAATTTCCACGAGCAGTACTTC. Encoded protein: CASSVGRANFHEQYF.

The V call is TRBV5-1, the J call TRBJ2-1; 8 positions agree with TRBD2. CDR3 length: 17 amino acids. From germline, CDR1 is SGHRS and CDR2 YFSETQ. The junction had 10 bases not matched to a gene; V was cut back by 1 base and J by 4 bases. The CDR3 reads CASSLLAGGVRYNEQFF. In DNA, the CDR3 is TGCGCCAGCAGCTTGTTGGCGGGGGGCGTACGGTACAATGAGCAGTTCTTC.

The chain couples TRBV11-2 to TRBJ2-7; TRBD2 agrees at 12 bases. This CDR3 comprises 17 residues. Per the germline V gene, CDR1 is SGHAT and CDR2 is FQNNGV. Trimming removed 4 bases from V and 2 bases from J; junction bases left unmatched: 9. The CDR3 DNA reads TGTGCCAGCAGCTCCCCCATGACTAGCGGGGGACCCTACGAGCAGTACTTC. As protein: CASSSPMTSGGPYEQYF.

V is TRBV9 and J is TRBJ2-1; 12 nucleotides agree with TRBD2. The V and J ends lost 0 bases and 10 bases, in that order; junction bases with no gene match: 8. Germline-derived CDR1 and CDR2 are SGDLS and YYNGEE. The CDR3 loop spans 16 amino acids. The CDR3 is CASSVEVGLAGGEQFF. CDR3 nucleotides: TGTGCCAGCAGCGTAGAAGTCGGGCTAGCGGGAGGGGAGCAGTTCTTC.

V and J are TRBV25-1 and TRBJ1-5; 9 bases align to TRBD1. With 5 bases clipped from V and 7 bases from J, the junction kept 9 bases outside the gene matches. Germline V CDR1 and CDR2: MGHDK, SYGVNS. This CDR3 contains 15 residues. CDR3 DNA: TGTGCCAGCAGTTCCGGGACAGGGTTTATCCAGCCCCAGCATTTT. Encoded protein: CASSSGTGFIQPQHF.

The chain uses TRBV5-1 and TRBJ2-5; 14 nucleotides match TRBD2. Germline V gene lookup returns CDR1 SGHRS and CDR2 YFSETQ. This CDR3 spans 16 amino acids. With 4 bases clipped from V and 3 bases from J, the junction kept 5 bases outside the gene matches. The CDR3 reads CASSPKGLAGEETQYF. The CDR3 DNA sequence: TGCGCCAGCAGCCCAAAGGGACTAGCGGGGGAAGAGACCCAGTACTTC.

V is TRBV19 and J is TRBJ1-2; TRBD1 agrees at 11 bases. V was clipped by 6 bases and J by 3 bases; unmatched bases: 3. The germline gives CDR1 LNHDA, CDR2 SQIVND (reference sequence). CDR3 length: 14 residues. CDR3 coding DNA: TGTGCCAGTAGGAGGACAGGGGGCGACTATGGCTACACCTTC. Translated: CASRRTGGDYGYTF.

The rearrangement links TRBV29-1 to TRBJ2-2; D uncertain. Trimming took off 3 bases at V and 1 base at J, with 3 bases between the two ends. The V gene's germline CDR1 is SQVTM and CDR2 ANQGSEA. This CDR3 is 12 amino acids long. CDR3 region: CSVDWNTGELFF. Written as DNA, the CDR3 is TGCAGCGTTGACTGGAACACCGGGGAGCTGTTTTTT.

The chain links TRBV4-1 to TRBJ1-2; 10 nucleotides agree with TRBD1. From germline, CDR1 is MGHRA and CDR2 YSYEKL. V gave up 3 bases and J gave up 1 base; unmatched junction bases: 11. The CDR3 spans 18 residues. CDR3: CASSHSLQGQGINYGYTF. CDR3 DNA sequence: TGCGCCAGCAGCCACTCCCTTCAGGGACAGGGGATTAACTATGGCTACACCTTC.

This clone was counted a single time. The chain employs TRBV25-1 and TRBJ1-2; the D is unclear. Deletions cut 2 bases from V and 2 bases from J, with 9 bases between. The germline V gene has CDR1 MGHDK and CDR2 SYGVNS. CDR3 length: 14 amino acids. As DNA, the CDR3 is TGTGCCAGCAGTGAACCAGGCGACAACTATGGCTACACCTTC. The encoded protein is CASSEPGDNYGYTF.

Written as DNA, the CDR3 is TGTGCCAGCAGCTTAACAGGGATGGGAGTAGCAGATACGCAGTATTTT. It translates to CASSLTGMGVADTQYF. The chain has TRBV13 and TRBJ2-3, with D perhaps TRBD1 (6 bases). From germline, CDR1 is PRHDT and CDR2 FYEKMQ (reference sequence). This CDR3 contains 16 residues. Trimming took off 2 bases at V and 4 bases at J, with 16 bases between the two ends.

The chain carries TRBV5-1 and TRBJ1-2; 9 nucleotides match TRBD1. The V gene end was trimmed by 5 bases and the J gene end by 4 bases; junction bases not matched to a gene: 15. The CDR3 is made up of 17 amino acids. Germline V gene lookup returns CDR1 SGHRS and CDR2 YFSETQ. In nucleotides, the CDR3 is TGCGCCAGCAGTTCCCAGGTACAGGGGGCGCTTAGCTATGGCTACACCTTC. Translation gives CASSSQVQGALSYGYTF.

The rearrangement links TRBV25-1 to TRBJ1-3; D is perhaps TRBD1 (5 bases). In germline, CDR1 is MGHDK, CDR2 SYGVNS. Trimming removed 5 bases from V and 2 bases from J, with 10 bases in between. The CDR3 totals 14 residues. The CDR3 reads CASSPPGPGNTIYF. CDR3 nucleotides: TGTGCCAGCAGTCCTCCAGGGCCTGGAAACACCATATATTTT.